The 26 T cell receptor beta chains below all came from one sample that was sequenced in a study of shared clonotypes between healthy human individuals. The protocol was immunoSEQ multiplex PCR, while the TCRdb copy is restricted to in-frame clones and leaves out a portion. The top ten hold under 0.6% of the sample, which has about 1 million clones, 78% seen once. The sample taken for sequencing was memory CD4+ T cells from PBMCs. Subset reported: CD45RA-negative fraction. The receptors originated from a man aged 18-30 years in good health. Some clones in this sample may be carry-over from other donors' samples.

The gene calls are TRBV15 and TRBJ1-3; D gene ambiguous. CDR1 is LNHNV, CDR2 YYDKDF, per germline (reference sequence). This CDR3 is built from 16 residues. The ends were cut back, 3 bases at V and 2 bases at J, with 14 bases in the middle. CDR3 nucleotide sequence: TGTGCCACCAGCAGGGACTTAGGGTCCACTGGAAACACCATATATTTT. Encoded protein: CATSRDLGSTGNTIYF.

This rearrangement joins TRBV7-9 to TRBJ2-5; D tentatively reads TRBD1 or TRBD2 (6 bases each). The ends were cut back, 6 bases at V and 5 bases at J, with 16 bases in the middle. CDR1 and CDR2 from the germline V gene are SEHNR and FQNEAQ (reference sequence). This CDR3 comprises 14 residues. This CDR3 is CASSPRGPGETQYF. CDR3 nucleotides: TGTGCCAGCAGTCCCCGGGGGCCGGGGGAGACCCAGTACTTC.

This clone was detected a few times. This sequence joins TRBV2 and TRBJ2-5, with D possibly TRBD1 on 6 matching bases. The CDR3 runs 13 residues. Trimming took 6 bases from V and 0 from J, leaving 8 bases between them. CDR1 is SNHLY and CDR2 is FYNNEI in the germline V gene. The DNA of the CDR3 is TGTGCCAGCAGGGACAGCAACCAAGAGACCCAGTACTTC. This sequence encodes CASRDSNQETQYF. Supplemented by reference TRBV2 and TRBJ2-5, the full variable domain reads EPEVTQTPSHQVTQMGQEVILRCVPISNHLYFYWYRQILGQKVEFLVSFYNNEISEKSEIFDDQFSVERPDGSNFTLKIRSTKLEDSAMYFCASRDSNQETQYFGPGTRLLVL.

The CDR3 here is CSVRGQSGPGDEQFF. In DNA, the CDR3 is TGCAGCGTTCGCGGACAGTCCGGACCGGGGGATGAGCAGTTCTTC. V usage is TRBV29-1 and J usage is TRBJ2-1, with D perhaps assigned TRBD1 or TRBD2 (6 bases each). Per the germline V gene, CDR1 is SQVTM and CDR2 is ANQGSEA. V was shortened by 5 bases and J by 8 bases, with 22 bases between the two germline ends. The CDR3 covers 15 residues.

This chain connects TRBV10-3 to TRBJ1-1; D unclear. Trimming took 6 bases from V and 1 from J, leaving 9 bases between them. The germline CDR1 and CDR2 sequences are ENHRY and SYGVKD. CDR3 size: 13 residues. For the CDR3, the DNA is TGTGCCATCAGCGATCCCAGGAACACTGAAGCTTTCTTT. Its translation: CAISDPRNTEAFF.

This chain connects TRBV7-9 to TRBJ2-3; TRBD1 aligns across 8 bases. Germline V gene lookup returns CDR1 SEHNR and CDR2 FQNEAQ (reference sequence). This CDR3 is built from 16 residues. The V segment lost 8 bases and the J segment 0 bases; nucleotides outside the gene matches: 10. CDR3 DNA sequence: TGTGCCAGCGGGGGACAGGCTTTATTTAGCACAGATACGCAGTATTTT. It yields the protein CASGGQALFSTDTQYF.

The chain links TRBV5-4 to TRBJ1-1; 8 bases fit TRBD1. Per the germline V gene, CDR1 is SGHNT and CDR2 is YYREEE (reference sequence). This CDR3 comprises 16 residues. Trimming at V came to 6 bases and at J to 1 base, leaving 11 bases not matched to a gene. DNA for the CDR3: TGTGCCAGCATCCCATATTCCGGGACAGGGAACACTGAAGCTTTCTTT. Encoded protein: CASIPYSGTGNTEAFF.

This chain uses TRBV27 with TRBJ2-5, with D perhaps matching TRBD2 (5 bases). This CDR3 has 15 amino acids. Germline CDR1 is MNHEY and CDR2 is SMNVEV (reference sequence). Trimming left V 7 bases short and J 3 bases short, with 18 bases between. The CDR3 sequence: CASKTRRDFEETQYF. CDR3 nucleotide sequence: TGTGCCAGCAAAACCCGCCGGGATTTCGAAGAGACCCAGTACTTC.

This clone turned up a few times. This sequence joins TRBV2 and TRBJ1-2; 9 bases are a match to TRBD1. This CDR3 has 14 residues. The germline CDR1 and CDR2 sequences are SNHLY and FYNNEI. V shed 7 bases and J 7 bases; nucleotides not matched to a gene: 10. DNA of the CDR3: TGTGCCAGCACCGGCGGGGACAGGGCAGCTGGCTACACCTTC. It yields the protein CASTGGDRAAGYTF. Complete variable domain (other parts from reference TRBV2 and TRBJ1-2): EPEVTQTPSHQVTQMGQEVILRCVPISNHLYFYWYRQILGQKVEFLVSFYNNEISEKSEIFDDQFSVERPDGSNFTLKIRSTKLEDSAMYFCASTGGDRAAGYTFGSGTRLTVV.

This chain connects TRBV6-5 to TRBJ2-7; 7 bases are shared with TRBD1. Unmatched junction bases numbered 7, after V lost 6 bases and J lost 5 bases. Germline CDR1 and CDR2: MNHEY and SVGAGI. The CDR3 has 13 amino acids. The CDR3 loop is CASRNRQGNEQYF. Here the CDR3 DNA reads TGTGCCAGCAGAAACAGACAGGGTAACGAGCAGTACTTC.

The chain combines TRBV30 with TRBJ1-2; the D gene is possibly TRBD1 (6 bases). CDR3 length equals 12 residues. The germline CDR1 and CDR2 sequences are GTSNPN and SVGIG (reference sequence). The CDR3 protein is CVRGGLAYGYTF. The CDR3 bases are TGTGTAAGGGGGGGGCTGGCCTATGGCTACACCTTC.

This clone has only a few counts. The rearrangement uses TRBV7-2 and TRBJ2-5, with a weak D call TRBD1 (6 bases). The CDR3 is made up of 14 amino acids. Germline loops: CDR1 SGHTA, CDR2 FQGNSA. V was clipped by 5 bases and J by 3 bases, with 13 bases between them. CDR3 coding DNA: TGTGCCAGCAGCGCCGGACAGACGAAAGAGACCCAGTACTTC. Amino acids: CASSAGQTKETQYF.

The genes are TRBV7-2 and TRBJ2-5; possible D gene TRBD1, 5 bases. V lost 1 base to trimming and J lost 2 bases, with 8 bases between them. The CDR3 consists of 14 residues. Germline CDR1 is SGHTA and CDR2 is FQGNSA. The CDR3 loop is CASSLVKGQETQYF. The CDR3, as DNA: TGTGCCAGCAGCTTAGTCAAGGGGCAAGAGACCCAGTACTTC.

The chain has TRBV5-1 and TRBJ2-1; 7 bases map to TRBD2. Per germline, CDR1 SGHRS and CDR2 YFSETQ. V trimming: 6 bases; J trimming: 12 bases; junction bases outside the gene matches: 9. This CDR3 is built from 12 residues. The CDR3 protein is CASTTPPGGQFF. Written as DNA, the CDR3 is TGCGCCAGCACGACACCTCCGGGGGGGCAGTTCTTC.

This clone has just a few counts. The rearrangement uses TRBV7-2 and TRBJ2-2; D call uncertain. Trimming pared 1 base from V and 1 base from J, leaving 7 bases between. The CDR3 runs 15 residues. Germline CDR1 reads SGHTA; CDR2 reads FQGNSA. The CDR3 region is CASSLVRGNTGELFF. In DNA form, the CDR3 reads TGTGCCAGCAGCTTAGTCCGCGGGAACACCGGGGAGCTGTTTTTT.

The chain employs TRBV5-1 and TRBJ2-3; TRBD2 matches at 9 bases. The trim removed 2 bases at V and 3 bases at J, leaving 10 bases unmatched. Germline loops: CDR1 SGHRS, CDR2 YFSETQ. The length of the CDR3 is 17 residues. CDR3 sequence reads: CASSFQLAGDGTDTQYF. The DNA for the CDR3 is TGCGCCAGCAGCTTTCAATTAGCGGGAGACGGAACAGATACGCAGTATTTT. The entire variable domain, with the rest obtained from reference TRBV5-1 and TRBJ2-3, is as follows: KAGVTQTPRYLIKTRGQQVTLSCSPISGHRSVSWYQQTPGQGLQFLFEYFSETQRNKGNFPGRFSGRQFSNSRSEMNVSTLELGDSALYLCASSFQLAGDGTDTQYFGPGTRLTVL.

This clone was seen only once. The CDR3 spells CASSPGTFYEQYF. The CDR3 nucleotides read TGTGCCAGCAGCCCCGGGACCTTCTACGAGCAGTACTTC. The J gene is TRBJ2-7, the V gene TRBV7-8; D is perhaps TRBD1 or TRBD2 (5 bases each). This CDR3 has 13 residues. In germline, CDR1 is SGHVS, CDR2 FQNEAQ. V was cut by 5 bases and J by 3 bases, with 11 bases left in between. The full variable domain, completed using reference TRBV7-8 and TRBJ2-7, is GAGVSQSPRYKVAKRGQDVALRCDPISGHVSLFWYQQALGQGPEFLTYFQNEAQLDKSGLPSDRFFAERPEGSVSTLKIQRTQQEDSAVYLCASSPGTFYEQYFGPGTRLTVT.

This clone was recorded at least ten times. The rearrangement uses TRBV5-1 and TRBJ2-7; D ambiguous. This CDR3 has 14 residues. The V end lost 5 bases, the J end lost 2 bases, and 14 bases lay between the germline ends. Germline loops: CDR1 SGHRS, CDR2 YFSETQ. CDR3 sequence reads: CASSLRTTTYEQYF. CDR3 DNA sequence: TGCGCCAGCAGTTTGAGGACGACCACCTACGAGCAGTACTTC.

This sequence joins TRBV9 and TRBJ2-7; D gene ambiguous. The length of the CDR3 is 13 residues. Deletions cut 1 base from V and 7 bases from J, with 12 bases between. Germline CDR1 is SGDLS and CDR2 is YYNGEE. CDR3 DNA: TGTGCCAGCAGCGTAAGTTGGCCAGATGAGCAGTACTTC. It translates to CASSVSWPDEQYF. Based on the CDR3 plus reference TRBV9 and TRBJ2-7, the full variable domain is DSGVTQTPKHLITATGQRVTLRCSPRSGDLSVYWYQQSLDQGLQFLIQYYNGEERAKGNILERFSAQQFPDLHSELNLSSLELGDSALYFCASSVSWPDEQYFGPGTRLTVT.

A word on this clone: Just one base apart from a much larger clone, this may be a read error. Distinct nucleotide sequences in the sample also encode this CDR3. The chain is built from TRBV9 and TRBJ2-3, with D unresolved. This CDR3 has 12 residues. Germline V gene lookup returns CDR1 SGDLS and CDR2 YYNGEE. Between the trimmed V and J ends, which lost 4 bases and 0 bases, there was a span of 3 bases. CDR3 coding DNA: TGTGCCAGCAGCCCAAGCACAGATACGCAGTATTTT. It translates to CASSPSTDTQYF.

This clone was seen a single time. The J gene is TRBJ2-5, the V gene TRBV19; 7 nucleotides line up with TRBD2. Looked up from germline, CDR1 is LNHDA and CDR2 is SQIVND (reference sequence). The CDR3 consists of 16 residues. Unmatched junction bases numbered 10, after V lost 1 base and J lost 5 bases. For the CDR3, the DNA is TGTGCCAGTAGTATAGCTAGAGGGAGGGGTTCGGAGACCCAGTACTTC. This codes for CASSIARGRGSETQYF.

This sequence joins TRBV28 and TRBJ2-7; 8 bases fit TRBD2. The J segment lost 5 bases and the V segment lost 3 bases, leaving 9 bases of the junction unmatched. Germline CDR1 MDHEN, CDR2 SYDVKM. This CDR3 is 15 amino acids long. The CDR3 spells CASSFLIAGRNEQYF. The CDR3 nucleotides are TGTGCCAGCAGTTTTTTAATAGCGGGAAGAAACGAGCAGTACTTC.

The genes are TRBV28 and TRBJ1-2; TRBD1 matches at 7 bases. Germline V gene data show CDR1 as MDHEN and CDR2 as SYDVKM. The CDR3 contains 15 residues. V was pared by 5 bases and J by 7 bases, with 13 bases of the junction left unmatched. CDR3 amino acids: CASSVTGQPSGGYTF. CDR3 sequence (DNA): TGTGCCAGCAGTGTCACGGGACAGCCATCGGGTGGCTACACCTTC.

The V gene is TRBV11-3, the J gene TRBJ2-1; 11 nucleotides line up with TRBD1. CDR3 length: 15 residues. With 3 bases clipped from V and 6 bases from J, the junction kept 4 bases outside the gene matches. Germline CDR1 and CDR2: SGHNT and YENEEA. The CDR3 region has the DNA TGTGCCAGCAGCTTTTCGGGGACAGGGGGCAATGAGCAGTTCTTC. The encoded protein is CASSFSGTGGNEQFF.

In its sample, this clone was seen once. The chain employs TRBV19 and TRBJ1-5; D call uncertain. The CDR3 extends over 16 amino acids. Germline V lookup: CDR1 LNHDA, CDR2 SQIVND (reference sequence). The V end lost 3 bases, the J end lost 1 base, and 13 bases lay between the germline ends. DNA of the CDR3: TGTGCCAGTAGTATTTTTTTGGGAGAAAGCAATCAGCCCCAGCATTTT. It specifies CASSIFLGESNQPQHF.

In its sample, this clone was seen a few times. The chain combines TRBV28 with TRBJ2-5, with 10 bases aligning to TRBD1. Germline CDR1 reads MDHEN; CDR2 reads SYDVKM. Unmatched junction bases numbered 8, after V lost 8 bases and J lost 5 bases. The CDR3 is 14 residues long. The CDR3 nucleotides are TGTGCCAGCTCAGACAGGGGGCGTTACGAGACCCAGTACTTC. Translation gives CASSDRGRYETQYF.